This T cell receptor beta chain appears in the sequencing data of a study of CD8 T cells in Susac syndrome. As for the study in general: Patients with Susac syndrome were therapy-naive, treated with corticosteroids, or treated with intravenous immunoglobulin alone when blood was collected. Study outcomes and limitations: Where Susac syndrome CD4+ T cell repertoires were concerned, no clonal expansion was evident.

Random hexamers were used to reverse transcribe an amount of about 0.45 to 1 ug RNA. Amplification of the TCR beta CDR3 was carried out by immunoSEQ multiplex PCR, which spanned a total of 54 Vbeta and 13 Jbeta segments. MiXCR was run by TCRdb on the immunoSEQ multiplex PCR reads, yielding one entry per CDR3 protein. Among under 95,000 distinct CDR3 sequences listed, roughly 94% were seen once. In the case of this clonotype: The antigen remains undetermined.

TEMRA cells were FACS-enriched, while CD8+ and CD4+ T cells were negatively isolated. CDR3 length: 13 amino acids. The germline gives CDR1 DFQATT, CDR2 SNEGSKA (reference sequence). V was pared by 4 bases and J by 3 bases, with 5 bases of the junction left unmatched. The sequence derives from a human donor with Susac syndrome. The genes are TRBV20-1 and TRBJ2-7; TRBD1 matches at 8 bases. Sequencing was done on a sample of CD4+ T cells from PBMCs. CDR3 residues: CSAIHRGDYEQYF. Written as DNA, the CDR3 is TGCAGTGCTATTCACAGGGGGGACTACGAGCAGTACTTC.